This TCR beta chain was found in a study of T-cell reconstitution after alpha-beta-depleted transplantation in children (dated by TCRdb to the mid-2010s). Broadly, across the study: Using TCR repertoire profiling, the study quantitatively followed how T-cell immune reconstitution unfolded in children after TCRalphabeta/CD19-depleted allogeneic hematopoietic cell transplantation. Beyond this particular receptor, the publication reports: The frequencies of hyperexpanded clones fell over the following months, and after one year, T-cell counts and TCRbeta diversity were mostly attributed to newly produced T cells. In some patients, the high TCRbeta diversity seen at day 60 was put down to recipient T cells and intrathymic progenitors that had survived conditioning. The apparently early alphabetaT-cell count recovery about two months after transplant was reportedly dependent on only several hundred rapidly expanded clones derived from non-depleted graft cells.

The library came from PCR. The data were produced on an Illumina HiSeq 2500. Molecular barcoding was employed in the preparation of TCR libraries, with unique molecular identifiers being used to normalize TCRbeta repertoire quantification. TCRdb reworked the public reads: Q25 trimming with fastp, MiXCR clone assembly, productive beta chains retained. Every distinct CDR3 protein forms one entry, paired with its most common genes and DNA. The sample table holds about 590,000 distinct CDR3 sequences, of which around 13% were seen once. The ten most abundant clones make up approximately 2.1% of the sample. The treatment or condition label, as the study defines it: allogeneic hematopoietic cell transplantation with graft depleted of TCRalphabeta T cells and CD19 B cells. TCRalphabeta/CD19-depleted allogeneic hematopoietic cell grafts were given to the transplant recipients, all of whom were children. About this clonotype: Its cognate antigen has yet to be identified. No base quality information exists; no much larger clone differs at one position.

The junction shows trimming of 4 bases on V and 6 bases on J, plus 6 bases between the germline ends. For CDR1 and CDR2, the germline V gene (reference sequence) lists DFQATT and SNEGSKA. Inclusive of the bounding cysteine and phenylalanine, the CDR3 is 10 residues long. The sequence is cut down to CDR3 DNA, 30 bases in frame from base 1. In this chain, TRBV20-1 is recombined with TRBJ2-5, with the D gene too uncertain to name. The specimen comprised PBMCs, mostly from graft donor cells, sampled 360 days after TCRalphabeta/CD19-depleted stem cell transplant. The TCR was taken from a male patient aged 10 to 17 who had a stem cell transplant for acute myeloid leukemia, so the T cells may come from the graft donor. The CDR3 loop reads CSATVKTQYF. The nucleotide sequence is given as TGCAGTGCTACAGTAAAGACCCAGTACTTC.